Presented here are 32 T cell receptor beta chains from one specimen sequenced in a study of regulatory T cells in long-lasting Graves disease. Arm-PCR of CDR3 regions and iRepertoire HTBI primers were used to build TCR beta libraries. Each CDR3 protein gets one entry after TCRdb re-called the multiplex PCR reads with MiXCR. The sample includes a few hundred thousand distinct CDR3 sequences, approximately 15% of them seen just once. As to time point: newly diagnosed GD, antithyroid drugs for less than 3 months. The TCR library was made from RNA that had been extracted from PBMCs in TRIzol. The sample also formed part of further work on T cells in Graves' hyperthyroidism and ophthalmopathy.

The sequencing here drew on peripheral blood mononuclear cells (PBMCs), taken at new diagnosis, from a patient treated with antithyroid drugs. The receptors were sampled from a man aged 35 to 55 with Graves disease.

The chain links TRBV20-1 to TRBJ2-2, with unresolved D. Germline-derived CDR1 and CDR2 are DFQATT and SNEGSKA (reference sequence). The CDR3 has 14 amino acids. Trimming shortened V by 0 bases and J by 2 bases, and 7 bases separated the two germline ends. For the CDR3, the DNA is TGCAGTGCTAGAGATGTCAGTAACACCGGGGAGCTGTTTTTT. Translated: CSARDVSNTGELFF.

In its sample, this clonotype was seen many times. The V gene is TRBV6-2 or TRBV6-3, the J gene TRBJ2-2; 7 nucleotides agree with TRBD1. The CDR3 extends over 16 amino acids. The V and J ends lost 2 bases and 4 bases, in that order; junction bases with no gene match: 7. Germline lookup yields CDR1 MNHEY and CDR2 SVGEGT. As DNA, the CDR3 is TGTGCCAGCAGTTACGACAGACAGGGCCTCACCGGGGAGCTGTTTTTT. Protein sequence: CASSYDRQGLTGELFF.

The V gene is TRBV5-1, the J gene TRBJ2-2; 8 bases match TRBD1. The CDR3 is 15 residues long. Looked up from germline, CDR1 is SGHRS and CDR2 is YFSETQ. V was clipped by 5 bases and J by 0 bases; unmatched bases: 3. The CDR3 DNA follows: TGCGCCAGCAGAGAACAGGGGGCGAACACCGGGGAGCTGTTTTTT. Residues: CASREQGANTGELFF.

The rearrangement uses TRBV5-1 and TRBJ1-1; 7 bases are shared with TRBD1. The V gene end was trimmed by 4 bases and the J gene end by 3 bases; junction bases not matched to a gene: 6. This CDR3 contains 14 residues. Germline V gene lookup returns CDR1 SGHRS and CDR2 YFSETQ. CDR3 amino acids: CASSEGAGDTEAFF. CDR3 in DNA: TGCGCCAGCAGCGAGGGGGCAGGTGACACTGAAGCTTTCTTT.

This clonotype has just one count. V gene TRBV5-1 combines with J gene TRBJ2-3, with 7 bases fitting TRBD1. The trim removed 9 bases at V and 2 bases at J, leaving 12 bases unmatched. The CDR3 has 15 residues. The germline CDR1 and CDR2 sequences are SGHRS and YFSETQ. CDR3 residues: CATGRTGGITDTQYF. CDR3 nucleotide sequence: TGCGCCACTGGTCGGACAGGCGGCATCACAGATACGCAGTATTTT.

This clonotype was detected many times. The V and J genes are TRBV4-3 and TRBJ2-7, with TRBD1 matching over 7 bases. J gave up 6 bases and V 0 bases, and 8 bases lay outside the gene matches. This CDR3 spans 15 amino acids. Germline CDR1 and CDR2: LGHNA and YSLEER. The CDR3 is CASSQDMGPGGEQYF. As DNA, the CDR3 is TGCGCCAGCAGCCAAGATATGGGGCCAGGGGGCGAGCAGTACTTC.

This clonotype has just a few counts. The chain is built from TRBV11-3 and TRBJ2-7, with 13 bases lining up with TRBD2. Germline V CDR1 and CDR2: SGHNT, YENEEA. J was trimmed by 3 bases and V by 6 bases; bases with no gene match: 8. The CDR3 has 16 residues. CDR3 region: CASRRTSGGQVYEQYF. The CDR3, as DNA: TGTGCCAGCAGACGGACTAGCGGGGGCCAAGTCTACGAGCAGTACTTC. The complete variable domain, with remaining parts taken from reference TRBV11-3 and TRBJ2-7, reads EAGVVQSPRYKIIEKKQPVAFWCNPISGHNTLYWYLQNLGQGPELLIRYENEEAVDDSQLPKDRFSAERLKGVDSTLKIQPAELGDSAVYLCASRRTSGGQVYEQYFGPGTRLTVT.

The chain links TRBV4-1 to TRBJ2-7, with D uncertain. V lost 3 bases to trimming and J lost 2 bases, with 11 bases between them. Looked up from germline, CDR1 is MGHRA and CDR2 is YSYEKL. This CDR3 has 14 amino acids. The CDR3, as DNA: TGCGCCAGCAGCCAGCCAGGACGGACCTACGAGCAGTACTTC. Translated: CASSQPGRTYEQYF.

Note on this clonotype: A much larger clone differs from this one at a single base, so this may be a read error. The chain employs TRBV6-1 and TRBJ1-1; perhaps TRBD1 as D (5 bases). Germline assignment: CDR1 MNHNS and CDR2 SASEGT. This CDR3 spans 14 amino acids. CDR3: CASNRGGADTGAFF. In DNA form, the CDR3 reads TGTGCCAGCAACCGGGGGGGAGCGGACACTGGAGCTTTCTTT.

This chain links TRBV25-1 with TRBJ2-1, with TRBD1 matching over 7 bases. The V gene's germline CDR1 is MGHDK and CDR2 SYGVNS. This CDR3 comprises 18 residues. The V segment lost 4 bases and the J segment 0 bases; nucleotides outside the gene matches: 12. CDR3 residues: CASSASTTPGGSYNEQFF. The CDR3 nucleotides read TGTGCCAGCAGTGCCTCTACCACCCCAGGGGGCTCCTACAATGAGCAGTTCTTC. The full variable domain, rest sourced from reference TRBV25-1 and TRBJ2-1, is EADIYQTPRYLVIGTGKKITLECSQTMGHDKMYWYQQDPGMELHLIHYSYGVNSTEKGDLSSESTVSRIRTEHFPLTLESARPSHTSQYLCASSASTTPGGSYNEQFFGPGTRLTVL.

The V and J genes are TRBV24-1 and TRBJ2-1, with D perhaps TRBD1 or TRBD2 (7 bases each). The germline V gene encodes CDR1 KGHDR and CDR2 SFDVKD. The length of the CDR3 is 15 residues. Trimming cost V 12 bases and J 0 bases, with 17 bases left between them. As DNA, the CDR3 is TGTGCCTCCGGGGGGACAGATAGCTCCTACAATGAGCAGTTCTTC. This gives the protein CASGGTDSSYNEQFF.

This clonotype occurred many times. The chain has TRBV20-1 and TRBJ1-3; D call uncertain. Trimming removed 6 bases at V and 8 bases at J, with 17 bases between. The CDR3 loop spans 13 amino acids. Germline CDR1 and CDR2: DFQATT and SNEGSKA (reference sequence). In DNA, the CDR3 is TGCAGTGCCCCGGAGTCCCGTGGGGACACCATATATTTT. It yields the protein CSAPESRGDTIYF.

This clonotype was recorded at least ten times. The chain has TRBV5-1 and TRBJ1-3; TRBD1 aligns across 7 bases. The CDR3 contains 15 residues. V gave up 3 bases and J gave up 0 bases; unmatched junction bases: 3. The germline gives CDR1 SGHRS, CDR2 YFSETQ. As DNA, the CDR3 is TGCGCCAGCAGCTGGACAGGAACCTCTGGAAACACCATATATTTT. Amino acid sequence: CASSWTGTSGNTIYF.

This sequence joins TRBV6-9 and TRBJ1-4; D gene uncertain. V lost 4 bases, J lost 2 bases, and 11 bases lay in between. The CDR3 totals 15 residues. CDR1 is MNHGY and CDR2 is SVAAGI in the germline V gene. CDR3 in DNA: TGTGCCAGCAGTTGGCCGGGAATGACTAATGAAAAACTGTTTTTT. The encoded protein is CASSWPGMTNEKLFF.

This clonotype has only a few counts. This chain joins TRBV29-1 and TRBJ2-5, with 9 nucleotides matching TRBD2. Per germline, CDR1 SQVTM and CDR2 ANQGSEA. CDR3 length: 14 residues. Germline trimming cut 4 bases from V and 5 bases from J; bases unmatched to any gene: 8. Here the CDR3 reads CSVAPAGGQETQYF. CDR3 sequence (DNA): TGCAGCGTTGCCCCTGCGGGGGGGCAGGAGACCCAGTACTTC.

This clonotype was found many times. The rearrangement links TRBV7-3 to TRBJ2-3; D uncertain. This CDR3 contains 13 residues. In germline, CDR1 is SGHTA, CDR2 FQGTGA. Deletions cut 3 bases from V and 4 bases from J, with 8 bases between. CDR3 coding DNA: TGTGCCAGCAGCTTGTCAGGTCCAGATACGCAGTATTTT. Translated, it gives CASSLSGPDTQYF.

This clonotype has ten or more counts. This chain links TRBV28 with TRBJ1-5; TRBD1 might be the D (6 bases). Germline values: CDR1 MDHEN, CDR2 SYDVKM. The CDR3 is made up of 17 amino acids. With 5 bases removed from V and 0 bases from J, the gap between germline ends came to 17 bases. The CDR3 coding sequence is TGTGCCAGCAGTGACCGGCTGACAGGCAATAGCAATCAGCCCCAGCATTTT. Translating it yields CASSDRLTGNSNQPQHF.

In this sample, this clonotype turned up a few times. V and J are TRBV14 and TRBJ2-5, with a weak D call TRBD1 (6 bases). The germline gives CDR1 SGHDN, CDR2 FVKESK. Trimming cost V 3 bases and J 2 bases, with 13 bases left between them. This CDR3 contains 15 residues. The CDR3 region has the DNA TGTGCCAGCAGCCAGGGCAACAGGGATCAAGAGACCCAGTACTTC. It codes for CASSQGNRDQETQYF.

Many counts were recorded for this clonotype. CDR3 sequence (DNA): TGTGCCACCAGTGAGCAGGGGAGGGCCGGGGAGCTGTTTTTT. Its protein product is CATSEQGRAGELFF. The V gene is TRBV24-1, the J gene TRBJ2-2; a weak D match, TRBD2 (7 bases). Trimming stripped 4 bases from V and 6 bases from J, with 11 bases between. Germline lookup yields CDR1 KGHDR and CDR2 SFDVKD. This CDR3 has 14 amino acids.

This clonotype was observed at least ten times. CDR3 protein: CASSQIRVFTDTQYF. CDR3 nucleotide sequence: TGTGCCAGCAGCCAAATTAGGGTCTTCACAGATACGCAGTATTTT. The genes are TRBV27 and TRBJ2-3; no reliable D call. V was shortened by 6 bases and J by 2 bases, with 15 bases between the two germline ends. The CDR3 is 15 amino acids. Germline V gene lookup returns CDR1 MNHEY and CDR2 SMNVEV (reference sequence).

This clonotype has more than one count but fewer than ten. V is TRBV7-8 and J is TRBJ1-4; D ambiguous. Deletions cut 5 bases from V and 2 bases from J, with 12 bases between. Germline values: CDR1 SGHVS, CDR2 FQNEAQ. The CDR3 loop spans 15 amino acids. The CDR3 sequence is CASSPSYQTNEKLFF. The CDR3 coding sequence is TGTGCCAGCAGCCCAAGCTACCAGACTAATGAAAAACTGTTTTTT. Filled out from reference TRBV7-8 and TRBJ1-4, the complete variable domain reads GAGVSQSPRYKVAKRGQDVALRCDPISGHVSLFWYQQALGQGPEFLTYFQNEAQLDKSGLPSDRFFAERPEGSVSTLKIQRTQQEDSAVYLCASSPSYQTNEKLFFGSGTQLSVL.

There are many counts of this clonotype. The gene calls are TRBV6-2 or TRBV6-3 and TRBJ2-7; possible D gene TRBD2, 6 bases. Trimming shortened V by 2 bases and J by 11 bases, and 13 bases separated the two germline ends. CDR3 length: 12 amino acids. Germline-derived CDR1 and CDR2 are MNHEY and SVGEGT. The CDR3 sequence is CASSYRDSREYF. As DNA, the CDR3 is TGTGCCAGCAGTTACCGGGACTCCCGAGAGTACTTC.

This clonotype was detected ten times or more. The CDR3 reads CASSQGLGRNQPQHF. CDR3 DNA: TGTGCCAGCAGCCAAGGTTTAGGACGGAATCAGCCCCAGCATTTT. The chain carries TRBV3-1 and TRBJ1-5; no clear D gene. The CDR3 is 15 amino acids. Trimming took 1 base from V and 4 from J, leaving 11 bases between them. Germline CDR1 and CDR2: LGHDT and YNNKEL (reference sequence).

This clonotype showed up many times. The chain carries TRBV18 and TRBJ1-1; TRBD1 might be the D (5 bases). This CDR3 is 13 amino acids long. The germline gives CDR1 KGHSH, CDR2 LQKENI. V gave up 8 bases and J gave up 2 bases, with 12 bases separating them. For the CDR3, the DNA is TGTGCCAGCGCTGACAGCCGAAACACTGAAGCTTTCTTT. The encoded protein is CASADSRNTEAFF.

This clonotype has a count of ten or more. The chain couples TRBV5-1 to TRBJ2-5; 8 nucleotides match TRBD2. J lost 2 bases, V lost 5 bases, and 5 bases had no gene match. Germline V gene data show CDR1 as SGHRS and CDR2 as YFSETQ. The CDR3 has 14 amino acids. CDR3 region: CASSFGLAQETQYF. The CDR3 coding sequence is TGCGCCAGCAGTTTCGGACTAGCACAAGAGACCCAGTACTTC.

This clonotype was seen a handful of times. The chain has TRBV9 and TRBJ1-6; TRBD1 aligns across 12 bases. V lost 4 bases to trimming and J lost 9 bases; unmatched junction nucleotides: 5. This CDR3 contains 15 residues. The V gene's germline CDR1 is SGDLS and CDR2 YYNGEE. The CDR3 DNA reads TGTGCCAGCAGCTCGGGACAGGGGGCTAGTTCACCCCTCCACTTT. It codes for CASSSGQGASSPLHF.

The sample holds many counts of this clonotype. The chain carries TRBV6-2 or TRBV6-3 and TRBJ2-5; TRBD1 matches 12 bases. The CDR3 totals 18 residues. In germline, CDR1 is MNHEY, CDR2 SVGEGT. The V gene end was trimmed by 0 bases and the J gene end by 5 bases; junction bases not matched to a gene: 10. CDR3 in DNA: TGTGCCAGCAGTTACTCATTTCGCGGGACAGGGGGCGAGGAGACCCAGTACTTC. Its protein is CASSYSFRGTGGEETQYF.

This clonotype was picked up many times. V is TRBV5-1 and J is TRBJ2-3, with D maybe TRBD1 (5 bases). CDR3 length: 17 residues. The germline gives CDR1 SGHRS, CDR2 YFSETQ. V gave up 0 bases and J gave up 4 bases, with 18 bases separating them. CDR3 protein: CASSLGPSSQGSDTQYF. The DNA for the CDR3 is TGCGCCAGCAGCTTGGGACCAAGTAGCCAGGGTTCAGATACGCAGTATTTT.

This clonotype occurred many times. The rearrangement joins TRBV29-1 to TRBJ2-2; either TRBD1 or TRBD2 may fit D (5 bases each). This CDR3 spans 14 amino acids. V gave up 6 bases and J gave up 0 bases, with 11 bases separating them. The germline V gene has CDR1 SQVTM and CDR2 ANQGSEA. The CDR3 loop is CSVGADPNTGELFF. The CDR3 coding sequence is TGCAGCGTCGGGGCAGACCCGAACACCGGGGAGCTGTTTTTT.

This chain links TRBV7-9 with TRBJ2-7; D call uncertain. Trimming took 5 bases from V and 4 from J, leaving 12 bases between them. The CDR3 length is 13 residues. Germline V lookup: CDR1 SEHNR, CDR2 FQNEAQ (reference sequence). CDR3 protein: CASSPPEGYEQYF. The DNA for the CDR3 is TGTGCCAGCAGCCCACCGGAAGGGTACGAGCAGTACTTC.

In this sample, this clonotype turned up many times. The J gene is TRBJ2-5, the V gene TRBV7-2, with 11 bases lining up with TRBD2. Germline CDR1 is SGHTA and CDR2 is FQGNSA. The ends lost 2 bases at V and 7 bases at J; junction bases unmatched: 6. This CDR3 has 15 residues. CDR3 nucleotides: TGTGCCAGCAGCTTATCCCTAGCGGGGGGCGGGACCCAGTACTTC. This encodes CASSLSLAGGGTQYF.

There are many counts of this clonotype. V gene TRBV11-3 combines with J gene TRBJ2-3; 8 nucleotides align to TRBD1. Losses at the gene ends were 5 bases for V and 4 bases for J; bases not matched to a gene: 14. Germline V lookup: CDR1 SGHNT, CDR2 YENEEA. CDR3 length equals 17 residues. The CDR3 coding sequence is TGTGCCAGCAGCCCCGAGACAGGGGCCCTGTGGGCAGATACGCAGTATTTT. This translates into CASSPETGALWADTQYF.